This T cell receptor beta chain was sequenced in a study of CD8 T cells in ankylosing spondylitis. Germline V lookup: CDR1 MNHEY, CDR2 SVGAGI. V lost 0 bases to trimming and J lost 2 bases; unmatched junction nucleotides: 3. The CDR3 is 16 residues long. TCRdb ran MiXCR on the 5' RACE reads and lists one entry per CDR3 protein. Among some 800,000 distinct CDR3 sequences, 12% were seen once, and the ten largest hold approximately 0.51%. In this sample, this clonotype turned up a few times. Its target is not known. Study results and limitations: Past research had described some motif variants in reactive arthritis synovial fluid and blood. A motif of under ten highly homologous TCR beta variants was seen as apparently characteristic of ankylosing spondylitis blood. Within peripheral blood, clones linked to disease were CD8+ and relatively rare.

Sequenced: blood, either unsorted or a sorted T cell fraction (not recorded which). This TCR was recovered from a male donor with ankylosing spondylitis. The J gene is TRBJ2-7, the V gene TRBV6-5; 11 nucleotides line up with TRBD2. CDR3 bases: TGTGCCAGCAGTTACTCCGCACTAGCGGGAGCCTACGAGCAGTACTTC. It encodes CASSYSALAGAYEQYF.